What follows are 23 T cell receptor beta chains derived from one specimen sequenced in a study of cytomegalovirus exposure and HLA in healthy donors. PCR was performed using 60 Vbeta and 13 Jbeta primers. Only in-frame clones appear in the TCRdb table, and some are missing; sequencing was by immunoSEQ multiplex PCR. There are around 230,000 clones in the sample; roughly 82% occur only once, and roughly 6% lies in the top ten. The material sequenced was PBMCs. All receptors come from a man between 35 and 55 years old in good health and CMV-seropositive.

The chain employs TRBV6-5 and TRBJ2-1, with 8 nucleotides matching TRBD2. CDR3 length: 16 amino acids. V was clipped by 0 bases and J by 6 bases; unmatched bases: 7. CDR1 is MNHEY, CDR2 SVGAGI, per germline. CDR3 DNA: TGTGCCAGCAGTTACTCCGGTGCGGGAGGTCGCAATGAGCAGTTCTTC. Protein: CASSYSGAGGRNEQFF.

CDR3 loop: CASSYMGTLNTEAFF. The CDR3 nucleotides are TGTGCCAGCAGTTATATGGGCACGTTGAACACTGAAGCTTTCTTT. This rearrangement joins TRBV6-6 to TRBJ1-1; no firm D call. The ends were cut back, 3 bases at V and 0 bases at J, with 11 bases in the middle. CDR3 size: 15 residues. From germline, CDR1 is MNHNY and CDR2 SVGAGI (reference sequence).

Points on this clone: A junction boundary mismatches the germline segment, possibly from a read error. The chain combines TRBV27 with TRBJ2-3; unclear D gene. This CDR3 is 16 amino acids long. From germline, CDR1 is MNHEY and CDR2 SMNVEV (reference sequence). The CDR3 loop reads CAGSLSRGSSTDTQYF. The CDR3 region has the DNA TGTGCCGGCAGTTTATCCCGCGGATCTAGCACAGATACGCAGTATTTT.

The chain has TRBV19 and TRBJ1-2, with 10 bases matching TRBD1. After removal of 5 bases from V and 4 bases from J, the junction contained 4 bases not matched to a gene. This CDR3 is built from 14 residues. From germline, CDR1 is LNHDA and CDR2 SQIVND (reference sequence). The DNA of the CDR3 is TGTGCCAGTAGTTGGGGACAGGGGAGCTATGGCTACACCTTC. Protein product: CASSWGQGSYGYTF.

The chain carries TRBV2 and TRBJ1-2; D may be TRBD1 (5 bases). Germline CDR1 is SNHLY and CDR2 is FYNNEI. The CDR3 is 13 residues long. V was clipped by 6 bases and J by 8 bases, with 16 bases between them. CDR3: CASSLTGLGGYTF. DNA of the CDR3: TGTGCCAGCAGCCTAACAGGCTTAGGGGGCTACACCTTC.

V is TRBV7-9 and J is TRBJ2-7; 9 positions agree with TRBD2. Germline V gene lookup returns CDR1 SEHNR and CDR2 FQNEAQ (reference sequence). The CDR3 extends over 15 amino acids. Trimming cost V 5 bases and J 0 bases; bases outside gene matches: 5. Written as DNA, the CDR3 is TGTGCCAGCAGCCGTAGCGGGAGCAGCTCCTACGAGCAGTACTTC. It codes for CASSRSGSSSYEQYF.

J is TRBJ2-2 and V is TRBV30, with D hard to call. This CDR3 has 13 residues. The germline V gene has CDR1 GTSNPN and CDR2 SVGIG (reference sequence). Trimming removed 1 base from V and 7 bases from J, with 10 bases in between. The CDR3, as DNA: TGTGCCTGGAGTGAGCTAGTTAGCGGGGAGCTGTTTTTT. The encoded protein is CAWSELVSGELFF.

This clone was counted only a few times. The chain combines TRBV29-1 with TRBJ1-1; TRBD1 is a possible D gene (5 bases). Germline V gene lookup returns CDR1 SQVTM and CDR2 ANQGSEA. V gave up 4 bases and J gave up 1 base, with 10 bases separating them. The CDR3 spans 13 residues. The CDR3: CSVGPGWNTEAFF. CDR3 bases: TGCAGCGTTGGTCCAGGGTGGAACACTGAAGCTTTCTTT.

J is TRBJ2-4 and V is TRBV30; 9 bases line up with TRBD2. Per germline, CDR1 GTSNPN and CDR2 SVGIG (reference sequence). The CDR3 loop spans 18 amino acids. V lost 3 bases and J lost 0; bases outside the gene matches: 12. CDR3 DNA sequence: TGTGCCTGGAGCACCGGGACTAGCCGATTCTTAGCCAAAAACATTCAGTACTTC. Protein: CAWSTGTSRFLAKNIQYF.

The chain carries TRBV9 and TRBJ2-1, with 9 bases fitting TRBD2. CDR1 and CDR2 from the germline V gene are SGDLS and YYNGEE. The CDR3 is 16 residues long. Trimming cost V 3 bases and J 3 bases; bases outside gene matches: 7. CDR3 bases: TGTGCCAGCAGCGGTAGCGGGAGTGGGTTCTACAATGAGCAGTTCTTC. Amino acids: CASSGSGSGFYNEQFF.

Regarding this clone: This specimen includes other DNA sequences encoding the same CDR3. This chain connects TRBV14 to TRBJ2-7; TRBD1 might be the D (5 bases). Germline V gene lookup returns CDR1 SGHDN and CDR2 FVKESK. The CDR3 runs 13 residues. The ends were cut back, 1 base at V and 4 bases at J, with 8 bases in the middle. The DNA of the CDR3 is TGTGCCAGCAGCCAAGTCAGGGCTTACGAGCAGTACTTC. Protein: CASSQVRAYEQYF.

The chain uses TRBV6-5 and TRBJ2-3; TRBD2 matches 7 bases. Germline V gene lookup returns CDR1 MNHEY and CDR2 SVGAGI. After removal of 2 bases from V and 5 bases from J, the junction contained 7 bases not matched to a gene. There are 15 residues in the CDR3. CDR3 sequence: CASSYAGVGRDTQYF. DNA of the CDR3: TGTGCCAGCAGTTACGCGGGAGTCGGGCGAGATACGCAGTATTTT.

This chain uses TRBV7-8 with TRBJ2-1; D uncertain. The germline gives CDR1 SGHVS, CDR2 FQNEAQ. The CDR3 totals 11 residues. V dropped 3 bases and J dropped 8 bases, with 5 bases sitting between them. CDR3 in DNA: TGTGCCAGCAGCTTGGCGGATGAGCAGTTCTTC. Protein: CASSLADEQFF.

The chain carries TRBV5-1 and TRBJ2-1, with no clear D. V dropped 5 bases and J dropped 8 bases, with 8 bases sitting between them. This CDR3 has 11 residues. CDR1 and CDR2 from the germline V gene are SGHRS and YFSETQ. The CDR3 DNA reads TGCGCCAGCAGTCAGTTGGATGAGCAGTTCTTC. Translation gives CASSQLDEQFF.

The gene calls are TRBV2 and TRBJ2-1, with D possibly TRBD2 on 6 matching bases. The CDR3 length is 13 residues. Germline V gives CDR1 SNHLY, CDR2 FYNNEI. The V end was cut by 4 bases, the J end by 9 bases, with 13 bases between. The CDR3 bases are TGTGCCAGCAGTGGCACGGGGGTGGGTGAGCAGTTCTTC. Residues: CASSGTGVGEQFF.

The chain employs TRBV11-2 and TRBJ2-3, with D possibly being TRBD2 (6 bases). V was cut by 3 bases and J by 1 base, with 11 bases left in between. Germline V gene sequence: CDR1 SGHAT, CDR2 FQNNGV. CDR3 size: 15 residues. The CDR3 protein is CASSLGRWGTDTQYF. The DNA of the CDR3 is TGTGCCAGCAGCTTGGGGAGGTGGGGCACAGATACGCAGTATTTT.

This chain uses TRBV4-1 with TRBJ1-1, with unresolved D. The CDR3 consists of 18 residues. In germline, CDR1 is MGHRA, CDR2 YSYEKL. Trimming took off 0 bases at V and 1 base at J, with 18 bases between the two ends. CDR3 sequence (DNA): TGCGCCAGCAGCCAAGATTGGCCCAACCAAGGAGAGAACACTGAAGCTTTCTTT. Protein sequence: CASSQDWPNQGENTEAFF.

V is TRBV5-1 and J is TRBJ2-3; the match to TRBD1 covers 8 bases. There are 14 residues in the CDR3. Losses at the gene ends were 4 bases for V and 5 bases for J; bases not matched to a gene: 6. Germline lookup yields CDR1 SGHRS and CDR2 YFSETQ. CDR3 bases: TGCGCCAGCAGCCGGCAGGGGGCGGTAGATACGCAGTATTTT. Its protein is CASSRQGAVDTQYF. The entire variable domain, with the rest obtained from reference TRBV5-1 and TRBJ2-3, is as follows: KAGVTQTPRYLIKTRGQQVTLSCSPISGHRSVSWYQQTPGQGLQFLFEYFSETQRNKGNFPGRFSGRQFSNSRSEMNVSTLELGDSALYLCASSRQGAVDTQYFGPGTRLTVL.

Details on this clone: This CDR3 is also generated by other DNA sequences in the sample. In DNA form, the CDR3 reads TGCAGCGCCTATCCCCCCCCGGGACAGAGCATGAACACTGAAGCTTTCTTT. It yields the protein CSAYPPPGQSMNTEAFF. V gene TRBV29-1 combines with J gene TRBJ1-1; TRBD1 agrees at 7 bases. After removal of 7 bases from V and 0 bases from J, the junction contained 17 bases not matched to a gene. This CDR3 is built from 17 residues. Germline CDR1 SQVTM, CDR2 ANQGSEA.

The chain is built from TRBV5-1 and TRBJ2-5; D not certain. Germline assignment: CDR1 SGHRS and CDR2 YFSETQ. The CDR3 loop spans 14 amino acids. V lost 0 bases to trimming and J lost 4 bases, with 10 bases between them. The CDR3 coding sequence is TGCGCCAGCAGCTTGGGTCTAGGAGCAGAGACCCAGTACTTC. This gives the protein CASSLGLGAETQYF.

This chain connects TRBV6-4 to TRBJ1-2, with D uncertain. CDR3 length equals 14 residues. V shed 0 bases and J shed 4 bases, with 9 bases lying between them. Germline V gene sequence: CDR1 MRHNA, CDR2 SNTAGT. The CDR3 protein is CASSDSAGPYGYTF. The CDR3 nucleotides are TGTGCCAGCAGTGACTCAGCAGGCCCCTATGGCTACACCTTC.

This clone was picked up a small number of times. The chain carries TRBV11-3 and TRBJ2-1; the D gene is possibly TRBD2 (6 bases). Per germline, CDR1 SGHNT and CDR2 YENEEA. Trimming took off 3 bases at V and 4 bases at J, with 16 bases between the two ends. The CDR3 is 16 residues long. The CDR3 reads CASSFAGTGQYNEQFF. CDR3 DNA sequence: TGTGCCAGCAGCTTCGCGGGGACGGGGCAGTACAATGAGCAGTTCTTC.

The rearrangement joins TRBV27 to TRBJ2-1, with 9 positions matching TRBD2. The CDR3 totals 15 residues. CDR1 and CDR2 (germline): MNHEY, SMNVEV (reference sequence). V lost 4 bases, J lost 4 bases, and 5 bases stayed unmatched. The CDR3 region is CASSSGLAPYNEQFF. As DNA, the CDR3 is TGTGCCAGCAGTTCCGGACTAGCGCCTTACAATGAGCAGTTCTTC.